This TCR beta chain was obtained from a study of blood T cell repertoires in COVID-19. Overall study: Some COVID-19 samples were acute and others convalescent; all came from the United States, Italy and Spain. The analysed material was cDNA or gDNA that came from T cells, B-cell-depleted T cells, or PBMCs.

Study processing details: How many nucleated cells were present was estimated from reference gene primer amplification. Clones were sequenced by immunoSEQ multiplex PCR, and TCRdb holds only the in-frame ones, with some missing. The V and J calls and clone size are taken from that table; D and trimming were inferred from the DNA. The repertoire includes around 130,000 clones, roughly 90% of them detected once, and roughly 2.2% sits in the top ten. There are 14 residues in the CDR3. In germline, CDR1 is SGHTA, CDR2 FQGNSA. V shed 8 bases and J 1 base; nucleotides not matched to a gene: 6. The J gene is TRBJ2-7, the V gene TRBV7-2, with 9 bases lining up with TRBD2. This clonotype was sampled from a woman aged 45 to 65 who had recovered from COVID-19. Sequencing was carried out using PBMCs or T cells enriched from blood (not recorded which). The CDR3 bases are TGTGCCAGCGGTAGCGGGGGAATTTCCTACGAGCAGTACTTC. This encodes CASGSGGISYEQYF.